The entry below describes one T cell receptor beta chain. This specimen belongs to a study of blood T cell repertoires in COVID-19. Here immunoSEQ multiplex PCR was the method, and the copy in TCRdb shows in-frame clones only, minus some. This sample has more than 85,000 clones; roughly 90% occur once, and the top ten carry approximately 5.1%. There are 14 residues in the CDR3. The germline CDR1 and CDR2 sequences are LGHDT and YNNKEL (reference sequence). V lost 1 base, J lost 6 bases, and 12 bases lay in between. This receptor was obtained from a man aged 70 or older with acute or convalescent COVID-19. The chain is built from TRBV3-1 (or the pseudogene TRBV3-2) and TRBJ1-2; D may be TRBD1 (6 bases). Source material: peripheral blood. The CDR3: CASSQARGTNGYTF. CDR3 coding DNA: TGTGCCAGCAGCCAAGCCAGGGGTACCAATGGCTACACCTTC.